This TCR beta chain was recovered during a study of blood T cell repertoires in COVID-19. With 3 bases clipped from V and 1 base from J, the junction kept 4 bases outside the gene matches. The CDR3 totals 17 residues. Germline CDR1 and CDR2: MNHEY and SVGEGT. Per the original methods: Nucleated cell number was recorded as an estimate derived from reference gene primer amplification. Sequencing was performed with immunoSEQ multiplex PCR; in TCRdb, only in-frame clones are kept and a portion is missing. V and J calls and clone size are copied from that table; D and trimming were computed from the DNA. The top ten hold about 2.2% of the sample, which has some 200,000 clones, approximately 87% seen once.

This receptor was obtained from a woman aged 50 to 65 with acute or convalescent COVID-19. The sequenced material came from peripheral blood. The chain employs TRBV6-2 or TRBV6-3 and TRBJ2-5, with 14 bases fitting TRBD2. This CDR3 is CASSYGLAGGVQETQYF. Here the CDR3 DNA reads TGTGCCAGCAGTTATGGACTAGCGGGGGGTGTCCAAGAGACCCAGTACTTC.